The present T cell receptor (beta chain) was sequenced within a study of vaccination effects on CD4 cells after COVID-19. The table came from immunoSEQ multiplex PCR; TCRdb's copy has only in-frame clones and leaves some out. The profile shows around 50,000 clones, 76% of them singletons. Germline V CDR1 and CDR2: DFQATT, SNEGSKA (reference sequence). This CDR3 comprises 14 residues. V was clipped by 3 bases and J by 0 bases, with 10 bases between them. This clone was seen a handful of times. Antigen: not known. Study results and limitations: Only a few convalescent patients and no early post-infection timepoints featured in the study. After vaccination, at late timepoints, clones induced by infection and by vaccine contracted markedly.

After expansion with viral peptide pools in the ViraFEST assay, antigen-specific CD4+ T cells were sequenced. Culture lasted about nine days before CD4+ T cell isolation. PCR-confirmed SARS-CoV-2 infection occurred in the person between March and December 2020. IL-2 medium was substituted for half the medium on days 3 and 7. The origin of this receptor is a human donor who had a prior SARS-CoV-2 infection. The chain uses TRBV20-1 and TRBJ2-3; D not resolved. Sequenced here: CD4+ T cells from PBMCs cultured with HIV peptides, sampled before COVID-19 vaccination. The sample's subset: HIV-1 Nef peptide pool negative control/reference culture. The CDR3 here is CSASRPLSTDTQYF. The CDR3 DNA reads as TGCAGTGCTAGTCGACCCCTTAGCACAGATACGCAGTATTTT.